The present TCR beta chain was sequenced within a study of blood T cell repertoires in COVID-19 (dated by TCRdb to 2020 to 2022). About the study as a whole: Samples from collaborators originated in the United States, Italy and Spain and spanned both the acute and convalescent phases of COVID-19. The material from the prospective study consisted of cDNA or gDNA derived from T cells, B-cell-depleted T cells, or PBMCs. Sample metadata almost always included a de-identified subject ID, COVID-19 status, age in years and sex. Deeply sampled blood TCRbeta repertoires from subjects exposed to, actively infected with, or recovered from COVID-19 were included in the dataset. The samples were drawn from the first 160 participants of the ongoing ImmuneRACE study and from roughly 1,300 subjects provided by 6 global collaborators. Where HLA class I and class II types were available, the types were taken from metadata supplied by the sample provider, not from assay-based typing. The repertoires were released in a freely available public database intended as a resource for research on the immune response to SARS-CoV-2.

In the prospective study, participants were roughly 18 to 95 years old, resided in about two dozen geographic areas of the United States, and were enrolled through a virtual design. Cohort assignment in the prospective study relied on participant-reported clinical history from a screening survey and a study questionnaire. For ImmuneRACE Cohort 3, a participant was defined as recovered based on two consecutive negative NP/OP PCR tests, clearance by a healthcare professional, or resolution of symptoms. In the prospective study, whole blood, serum and a nasopharyngeal or oropharyngeal swab were collected from each participant by mobile phlebotomists. Participants in the prospective study had the option to provide additional blood draws and questionnaires over an approximately 2-month period. Before DNA extraction, prospective study blood samples were shipped either frozen or at room temperature. The germline V gene (reference sequence) provides CDR1 GTSNPN and CDR2 SVGIG. Inclusive of the bounding cysteine and phenylalanine, the CDR3 is 14 residues long. The DNA shown is the 42-base CDR3, in frame from base 1. Germline trimming: 5 bases from V, 0 bases from J; junction bases outside gene matches: 2.

TCRbeta CDR3 regions were amplified from genomic DNA by means of the immunoSEQ Assay, a bias-controlled multiplex PCR. Regarding the original processing steps: Nucleated cell counts per sample were estimated from amplification of reference gene primers within the assay. To quantify the absolute abundance of each unique TCRbeta CDR3 rearrangement, sequence reads were collapsed and filtered. For each sample, productive Simpson clonality was calculated as the square root of Simpson's diversity index across productive rearrangements. In TCRdb, the immuneACCESS table is reduced to in-frame sequences with V and J assigned. These tables do not hold every clone; where another copy was compared, an unresolved V gene accounts for under half, and the others remain unexplained. D and trimming come from the DNA, and the V and J calls and clone size come from that table. The table for this sample lists over 200,000 clones; about 85% of them were counted only once. Of the sample, under 14% is held by the ten largest clones.

The sample holds one count of this clone. The specificity of this receptor is unknown. No quality values exist for individual bases; no much larger clone is one base distant. Paper-wide results and their limitations: Clinical and demographic metadata were provided uncurated, with the amount varying by source and participant.

The chain uses TRBV30 and TRBJ1-5; 9 nucleotides in the junction match TRBD1. This sequence originates from a man aged 25 to 40 who had recovered from COVID-19. The source material was PBMCs or T cells enriched from blood (not recorded which). In nucleotides, the sequence is TGTGCCTGGGAACAGGGGGCTAGCAATCAGCCCCAGCATTTT. Protein translation: CAWEQGASNQPQHF.